This T cell receptor beta chain was recorded in a study of blood T cell repertoires in COVID-19. Turning to the study itself: The samples span acute and convalescent COVID-19 from the United States, Italy and Spain.

The ends were cut back, 3 bases at V and 0 bases at J, with 5 bases in the middle. The CDR3 is made up of 14 amino acids. The germline CDR1 and CDR2 sequences are SGHTA and FQGNSA. As originally analysed: Amplification from reference gene primers served as the basis for estimated nucleated cell counts. Measured with immunoSEQ multiplex PCR; TCRdb has only the in-frame clones, and not every one. V and J calls and clone size are those listed in that table; D and trimming were worked out from the DNA. The repertoire holds roughly 340,000 clones, with over 75% as singletons. Cohort placement rested on clinical history that participants reported themselves.

The rearrangement links TRBV7-2 to TRBJ2-2; D ambiguous. This TCR came from a young man who had recovered from COVID-19. The sequenced sample consisted of PBMCs or T cells enriched from blood (not recorded which). The CDR3 region is CASSLLANTGELFF. The CDR3 DNA reads as TGTGCCAGCAGCTTGCTAGCGAACACCGGGGAGCTGTTTTTT.